This TCR beta chain was captured by sequencing in a study of long-term antiretroviral therapy in people with HIV. Overall study findings and caveats: Despite increasing after ART, diversity remained lower than that of transplant donor controls. Repertoires with HIV possessed tighter CDR3 length spans than those of controls. Every time point showed a repertoire led by clones expanded before ART.

In the case of this clone: Its target is not known.

With V trimmed by 3 bases and J by 10 bases, 8 bases remained unmatched. The CDR3 is 15 residues long. Germline CDR1 is KGHSH and CDR2 is LQKENI. immunoSEQ v3.0 was run at survey level. The repertoire was sequenced with immunoSEQ multiplex PCR; TCRdb's copy has only in-frame clones and lacks some. The table shows under 20,000 clones, with 81% occurring only once. This receptor was obtained from a man younger than 40 with HIV. Sequenced material: unsorted PBMCs, taken roughly 14 months before starting antiretroviral therapy. The chain combines TRBV18 with TRBJ2-1, with 11 nucleotides matching TRBD2. CDR3 DNA sequence: TGTGCCAGCTCACCCACTAGCGGGGGTCCTTGGGAGCAGTTCTTC. It codes for CASSPTSGGPWEQFF.